This T cell receptor (beta chain) emerged from a study of Ad26.COV2.S vaccination and SARS-CoV-2 variants (dated by TCRdb to about 2021). In the study overall: Donors in the vaccine arm were drawn from COV1001, a phase I-IIa trial of Ad26.COV2.S in healthy adults that was multicentre, randomized, double-blind and placebo-controlled. Trial participants were randomized into five groups of five, in which low-dose or high-dose Ad26.COV2.S was given once or twice, or placebo was given on both occasions. Investigators did not know the trial group allocation while performing experiments and assessing outcomes. The TCR-sequenced set comprised roughly 30 samples: around 20 Ad26.COV2.S vaccine recipients, 5 placebo recipients and 8 SARS-CoV-2 convalescent individuals. TCRbeta repertoire sequencing was used to assess the specificity and breadth of SARS-CoV-2-reactive T cell receptors after Ad26.COV2.S vaccination. Ad26.COV2.S was administered intramuscularly at 5 x 10^10 or 1 x 10^11 viral particles, either as a single shot or as two shots given 56 days apart.

TCRbeta CDR3 regions were sequenced with the immunoSEQ Assay. After extraction, genomic DNA underwent amplification by bias-controlled multiplex PCR, followed by high-throughput sequencing. As for how the authors treated the data: To quantify the absolute abundance of every unique TCRbeta CDR3 region, sequences were collapsed and filtered. T cell fraction was estimated by normalizing TCRbeta template counts to usable DNA, with usable DNA measured through amplification of reference genes found in all nucleated cells. Repertoire TCRs were annotated as SARS-CoV-2-specific by exact matching of V gene, CDR3 amino acid sequence and J gene to a known reactive TCR set. MIRA supplied the reference SARS-CoV-2 TCR set, which was filtered for enrichment in COVID-19-positive ImmuneCODE repertoires so that public or cross-reactive TCRs were removed. Using the MIRA antigens, annotated TCRs were further analysed by specific ORF or by position within an ORF. Breadth was defined as the number of annotated unique rearrangements divided by the total number of unique productive rearrangements, and depth was defined as the summed frequency of the annotated unique rearrangements. TCR breadth was compared between groups using two-sided Wilcoxon rank-sum tests. This is the immuneACCESS table as TCRdb keeps it, with only in-frame sequences that have V and J called. A part of the clones is gone; compared with another copy, unresolved V genes explain less than half, and the rest is unexplained. V and J calls and clone size are given by that table; D and trimming were obtained from the DNA. The sample records about 350,000 clones, 75% to 90% of which are singletons. The ten most abundant clones make up about 11% of the sample.

Overall results and qualifications from the work: The authors noted that total T cell responses may have been underestimated by the TCR breadth and depth analyses. Vaccine and placebo recipients had comparable non-spike TCR breadth, which fits with the vaccine containing only spike. After vaccination, spike-specific CD8+ and CD4+ T cell responses were reported to show substantial breadth. The study was not powered for comparison of responses between vaccine doses or regimens. Spike-specific TCR breadth was higher in Ad26.COV2.S recipients than in placebo recipients (P = 0.0014).

The germline ends are 7 bases apart after V is trimmed by 0 bases and J by 3 bases. The CDR3 spans 13 residues, from the cysteine through the phenylalanine. The entry retains the CDR3 DNA only, 39 bases that are in frame from base 1. The germline V gene gives CDR1 as SGHRS and CDR2 as YFSETQ. The treatment or condition label on this specimen signifies: around 19 received Ad26.COV2.S at low or high dose, single or two shots; several received placebo; per-sample allocation not given. Repertoires of vaccine and placebo recipients were sequenced from samples collected on day 63 after the first injection. In Cohort 1b, about 25 adults aged 18-55 years were enrolled at a single site in Boston, USA, between 29 July and 7 August 2020. Ad26.COV2.S was a replication-incompetent adenovirus type 26 vector expressing a prefusion-stabilized SARS-CoV-2 spike protein from the original Wuhan strain. A remark on this clone: Its binding antigen is unknown. No base qualities exist here, and no much larger clone lies one base off it.

Recombination linked TRBV5-1 to TRBJ2-7; confidence is insufficient to name the D gene. The sample was peripheral blood, taken in a trial of Ad26.COV2.S vaccine versus placebo. The TCR comes from a person between 18 and 65 years old who received the Ad26.COV2.S COVID-19 vaccine or a placebo. The DNA sequence is given as TGCGCCAGCAGCTTGGACCCTGGCTACGAGCAGTACTTC. This is translated as CASSLDPGYEQYF. The variable domain in full, with residues beyond the CDR3 obtained from the reference TRBV5-1 and TRBJ2-7 genes, is KAGVTQTPRYLIKTRGQQVTLSCSPISGHRSVSWYQQTPGQGLQFLFEYFSETQRNKGNFPGRFSGRQFSNSRSEMNVSTLELGDSALYLCASSLDPGYEQYFGPGTRLTVT.